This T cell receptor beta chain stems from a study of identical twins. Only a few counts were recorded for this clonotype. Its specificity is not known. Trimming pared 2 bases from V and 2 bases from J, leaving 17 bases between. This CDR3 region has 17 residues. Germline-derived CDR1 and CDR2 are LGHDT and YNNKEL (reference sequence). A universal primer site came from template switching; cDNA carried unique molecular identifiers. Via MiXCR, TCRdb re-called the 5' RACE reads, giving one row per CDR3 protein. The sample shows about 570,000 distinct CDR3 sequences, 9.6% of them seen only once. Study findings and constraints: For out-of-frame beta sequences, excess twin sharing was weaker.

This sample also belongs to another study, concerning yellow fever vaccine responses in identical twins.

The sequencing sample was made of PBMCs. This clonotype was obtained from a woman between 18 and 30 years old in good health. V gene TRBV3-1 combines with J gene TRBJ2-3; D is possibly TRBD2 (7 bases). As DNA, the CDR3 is TGTGCCAGCAGCCAACGGGGGGCGAAGGGTATCACAGATACGCAGTATTTT. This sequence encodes CASSQRGAKGITDTQYF.